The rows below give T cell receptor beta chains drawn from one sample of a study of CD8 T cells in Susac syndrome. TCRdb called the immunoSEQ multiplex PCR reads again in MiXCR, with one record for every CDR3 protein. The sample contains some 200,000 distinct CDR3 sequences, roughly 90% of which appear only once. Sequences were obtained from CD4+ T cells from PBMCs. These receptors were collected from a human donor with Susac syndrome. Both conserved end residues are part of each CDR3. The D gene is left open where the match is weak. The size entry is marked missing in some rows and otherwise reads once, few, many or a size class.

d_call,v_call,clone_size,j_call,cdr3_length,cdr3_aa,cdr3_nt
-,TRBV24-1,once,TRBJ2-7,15,CATSEPLPDRYEQYF,TGTGCCACCAGTGAACCCCTCCCTGACAGGTACGAGCAGTACTTC
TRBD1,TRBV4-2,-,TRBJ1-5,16,CASSLRAEGGRQPQHF,TGTGCCAGCAGCCTACGGGCTGAAGGGGGCCGTCAGCCCCAGCATTTT
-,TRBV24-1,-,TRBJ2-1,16,CATSDRSGTLSDEQFF,TGTGCCACCAGTGACAGGTCCGGGACCCTTTCCGATGAGCAGTTCTTC
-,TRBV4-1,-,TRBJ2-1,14,CASSQVVLDNEQFF,TGCGCCAGCAGCCAAGTTGTACTAGACAATGAGCAGTTCTTC
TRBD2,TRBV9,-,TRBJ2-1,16,CASSTPGLAGVNEQFF,TGTGCCAGCAGCACACCGGGACTAGCGGGAGTCAATGAGCAGTTCTTC
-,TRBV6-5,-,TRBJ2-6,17,CASSYSWESSGANVLTF,TGTGCCAGCAGTTACTCCTGGGAGAGCTCTGGGGCCAACGTCCTGACTTTC
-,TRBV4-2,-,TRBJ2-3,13,CASSQQSADTQYF,TGTGCCAGCAGCCAACAATCGGCAGATACGCAGTATTTT
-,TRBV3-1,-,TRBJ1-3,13,CASSQAPGNTIYF,TGTGCCAGCAGCCAAGCTCCTGGAAACACCATATATTTT
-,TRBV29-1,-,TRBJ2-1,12,CSVGGSYNEQFF,TGCAGCGTTGGTGGCAGCTACAATGAGCAGTTCTTC
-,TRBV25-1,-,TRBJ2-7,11,CASSEYYEQYF,TGTGCCAGCAGTGAATACTACGAGCAGTACTTC
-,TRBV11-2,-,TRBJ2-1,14,CASSTLTGFNEQFF,TGTGCCAGCAGCACCCTGACGGGTTTCAATGAGCAGTTCTTC
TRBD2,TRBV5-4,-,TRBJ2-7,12,CASSMTSGEQYF,TGTGCCAGCAGCATGACTAGCGGGGAGCAGTACTTC
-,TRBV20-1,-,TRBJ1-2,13,CSAARQSIYGYTF,TGCAGTGCTGCAAGACAGAGCATCTATGGCTACACCTTC
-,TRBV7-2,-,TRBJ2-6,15,CASSLSLTYANVLTF,TGTGCCAGCAGCTTATCCCTCACCTACGCCAACGTCCTGACTTTC
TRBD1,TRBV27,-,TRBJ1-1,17,CASSFRGAQNRNTEAFF,TGTGCCAGCAGTTTCAGGGGGGCGCAAAATAGAAACACTGAAGCTTTCTTT
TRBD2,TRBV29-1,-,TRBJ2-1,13,CSSGGEFMDEQFF,TGCAGTAGCGGGGGAGAGTTCATGGATGAGCAGTTCTTC
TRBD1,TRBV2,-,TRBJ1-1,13,CASRGTGGTEAFF,TGTGCCAGCAGGGGGACAGGAGGAACTGAAGCTTTCTTT
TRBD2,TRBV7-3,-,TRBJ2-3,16,CASSPGLAGNTDTQYF,TGTGCCAGCAGCCCAGGACTAGCGGGCAACACAGATACGCAGTATTTT
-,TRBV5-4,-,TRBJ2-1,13,CASSLRQAGEQFF,TGTGCCAGCAGCTTAAGACAGGCAGGTGAGCAGTTCTTC
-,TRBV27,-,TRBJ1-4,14,CASSLGQGYEKLFF,TGTGCCAGCAGCCTTGGGCAGGGATATGAAAAACTGTTTTTT
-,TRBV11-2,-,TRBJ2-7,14,CASSPGLRSYEQYF,TGTGCCAGCAGCCCCGGACTACGATCCTACGAGCAGTACTTC
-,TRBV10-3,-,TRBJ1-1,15,CAISETQGWITEAFF,TGTGCCATCAGTGAGACCCAGGGGTGGATCACTGAAGCTTTCTTT
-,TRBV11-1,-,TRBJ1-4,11,CASSLNGKLFF,TGTGCCAGCAGCTTAAATGGAAAACTGTTTTTT
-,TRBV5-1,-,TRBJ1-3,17,CASSLSSGTTSGNTIYF,TGCGCCAGCAGCTTGTCGAGTGGCACCACCTCTGGAAACACCATATATTTT
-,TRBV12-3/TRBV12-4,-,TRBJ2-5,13,CASTLGLKETQYF,TGTGCCAGCACCCTCGGACTCAAAGAGACCCAGTACTTC
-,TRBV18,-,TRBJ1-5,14,CASSPQGSNQPQHF,TGTGCCAGCTCACCGCAGGGTAGCAATCAGCCCCAGCATTTT
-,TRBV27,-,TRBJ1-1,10,CASSSAEAFF,TGTGCCAGCAGTTCCGCTGAAGCTTTCTTT
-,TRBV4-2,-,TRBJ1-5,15,CASSQDPKAGQPQHF,TGTGCCAGCAGCCAAGATCCGAAGGCAGGTCAGCCCCAGCATTTT
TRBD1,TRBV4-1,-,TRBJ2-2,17,CASSQSWDRRNTGELFF,TGCGCCAGCAGCCAGAGCTGGGACAGGAGGAACACCGGGGAGCTGTTTTTT
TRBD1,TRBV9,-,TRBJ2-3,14,CASSVRGRTDTQYF,TGTGCCAGCAGCGTCAGGGGGCGCACAGATACGCAGTATTTT
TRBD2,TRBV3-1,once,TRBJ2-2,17,CASSQVDTSGSFGELFF,TGTGCCAGCAGCCAAGTTGATACTAGCGGGAGTTTCGGGGAGCTGTTTTTT
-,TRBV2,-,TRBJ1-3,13,CASRDLQGNTIYF,TGTGCCAGCAGGGATTTACAGGGAAACACCATATATTTT
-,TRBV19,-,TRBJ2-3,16,CASSTGVEARTDTQYF,TGTGCCAGTAGTACAGGGGTTGAAGCCCGCACAGATACGCAGTATTTT
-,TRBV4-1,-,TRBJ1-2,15,CASSQGIQLNYGYTF,TGCGCCAGCAGCCAAGGTATACAGCTTAACTATGGCTACACCTTC
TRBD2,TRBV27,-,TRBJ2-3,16,CASSRGLAGGKDTQYF,TGTGCCAGCAGCAGGGGACTAGCGGGAGGGAAAGATACGCAGTATTTT
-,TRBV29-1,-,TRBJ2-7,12,CSVGPGRHEQYF,TGCAGCGTTGGTCCAGGGCGGCACGAGCAGTACTTC
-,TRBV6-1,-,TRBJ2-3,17,CASSEALPGQSRDTQYF,TGTGCCAGCAGTGAAGCGCTACCGGGCCAAAGTCGAGATACGCAGTATTTT
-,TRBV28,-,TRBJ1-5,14,CATHNWDSNQPQHF,TGTGCCACCCATAATTGGGACAGCAATCAGCCCCAGCATTTT
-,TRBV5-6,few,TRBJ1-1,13,CASSLGVNTEAFF,TGTGCCAGCAGCTTGGGTGTGAACACTGAAGCTTTCTTT
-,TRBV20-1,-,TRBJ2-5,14,CSAPRGGNRETQYF,TGCAGTGCTCCGCGTGGCGGGAATAGAGAGACCCAGTACTTC
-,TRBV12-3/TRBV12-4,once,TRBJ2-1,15,CASSRGTDSYNEQFF,TGTGCCAGCAGTCGCGGGACAGACTCCTACAATGAGCAGTTCTTC
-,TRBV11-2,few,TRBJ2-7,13,CASSFYGSREQYF,TGTGCCAGCAGCTTTTACGGGTCGAGGGAGCAGTACTTC
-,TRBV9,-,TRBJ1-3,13,CASSVGYGNTIYF,TGTGCCAGCAGCGTAGGGTATGGAAACACCATATATTTT
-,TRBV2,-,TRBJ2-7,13,CASSVGLVGEQYF,TGTGCCAGCAGTGTTGGACTGGTGGGCGAGCAGTACTTC
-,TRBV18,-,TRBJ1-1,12,CASSPPRGEAFF,TGTGCCAGCTCACCACCGAGGGGTGAAGCTTTCTTT
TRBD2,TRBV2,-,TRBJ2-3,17,CASSVGLAGGSTDTQYF,TGTGCCAGCAGTGTAGGTCTAGCGGGAGGGAGCACAGATACGCAGTATTTT
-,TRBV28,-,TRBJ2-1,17,CASSFFQSTDSYNEQFF,TGTGCCAGCAGTTTCTTTCAGTCAACAGACTCCTACAATGAGCAGTTCTTC
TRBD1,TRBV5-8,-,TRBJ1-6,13,CASSDRVGSPLHF,TGTGCCAGCAGCGACAGGGTTGGGTCACCCCTCCACTTT
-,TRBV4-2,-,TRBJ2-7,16,CASSQDHREAFYEQYF,TGTGCCAGCAGCCAAGATCACAGGGAAGCTTTCTACGAGCAGTACTTC
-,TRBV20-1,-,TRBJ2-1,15,CSARDPAGPYNEQFF,TGCAGTGCTAGAGATCCGGCGGGCCCCTACAATGAGCAGTTCTTC
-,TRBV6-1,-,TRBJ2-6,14,CASRDSSGANVLTF,TGTGCCAGCAGGGACAGCTCTGGGGCCAACGTCCTGACTTTC
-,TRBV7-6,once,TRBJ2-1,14,CASSAPGLAYEQFF,TGTGCCAGCAGCGCACCGGGACTCGCGTATGAGCAGTTCTTC
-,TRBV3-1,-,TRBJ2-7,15,CASSGGGGNSLEQYF,TGTGCCAGCAGCGGAGGGGGGGGGAATTCACTCGAGCAGTACTTC
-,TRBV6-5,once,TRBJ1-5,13,CASSAGYEQPQHF,TGTGCCAGCAGTGCAGGGTATGAACAGCCCCAGCATTTT
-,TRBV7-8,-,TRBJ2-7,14,CASSLAGESYEQYF,TGTGCCAGCAGCTTAGCCGGGGAATCCTACGAGCAGTACTTC
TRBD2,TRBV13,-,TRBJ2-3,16,CASSSTSGMATDTQYF,TGTGCCAGCAGCTCGACTAGCGGGATGGCAACAGATACGCAGTATTTT